This TCR beta chain derives from a study of T-cell reconstitution after alpha-beta-depleted transplantation in children. Study conclusions and caveats: T-cell counts and diversity at one year post-transplant came mainly from newly produced T cells. Reportedly, alpha-beta T cells present about two months post-transplant originated from several hundred expanded clones of graft origin. For some patients, TCRbeta diversity was high at day 60 because of recipient T cells and thymic progenitors that survived.

A remark on this clonotype: Its antigen remains unknown.

CDR1 and CDR2 from the germline V gene are DFQATT and SNEGSKA (reference sequence). With V trimmed by 7 bases and J by 2 bases, 12 bases remained unmatched. The CDR3 is 15 amino acids. Unique molecular identifiers were incorporated when the TCRbeta library was constructed. One entry per CDR3 protein results from TCRdb running MiXCR on the PCR reads. Of about 130,000 distinct CDR3 sequences in the sample, about 9.9% were seen once. Material: PBMCs, mostly from graft donor cells, obtained 180 days after TCRalphabeta/CD19-depleted stem cell transplant. The chain links TRBV20-1 to TRBJ2-7, with 9 positions matching TRBD2. This TCR was sampled from a girl under two years old who had a stem cell transplant for combined immunodeficiency, so the T cells may come from the graft donor. CDR3 in DNA: TGCAGTGTTAGGGGCCTTAGCGGGAGTCCCTACGAGCAGTACTTC. It specifies CSVRGLSGSPYEQYF.